The subject of this entry is one T cell receptor beta chain. The target antigen is unknown. Germline loops: CDR1 SGHRS, CDR2 YFSETQ. J lost 10 bases, V lost 5 bases, and 12 bases had no gene match. This CDR3 contains 15 residues. This sample was included in a study of T cell responses to AZD1222 COVID-19 vaccine. Overall study results and limits: There were mostly white British donors and more females than males, and clonal diversity was possibly underestimated. Every sample of the repertoires postdated the peak T cell response.

Here immunoSEQ multiplex PCR was the method, and the copy in TCRdb shows in-frame clones only, minus some. The sample has about 160,000 clones, around nine tenths seen once. The J gene is TRBJ1-6, the V gene TRBV5-1, with 7 bases fitting TRBD1. Sequences were derived from peripheral blood, sampled 28 days after the second AZD1222 dose. This receptor was taken from an adult who received the AZD1222 COVID-19 vaccine. In DNA form, the CDR3 reads TGCGCCAGCAGGGTCGCCGACAGGGCTGGCTCACCCCTCCACTTT. The encoded protein is CASRVADRAGSPLHF. Full variable domain (missing parts from reference TRBV5-1 and TRBJ1-6): KAGVTQTPRYLIKTRGQQVTLSCSPISGHRSVSWYQQTPGQGLQFLFEYFSETQRNKGNFPGRFSGRQFSNSRSEMNVSTLELGDSALYLCASRVADRAGSPLHFGNGTRLTVT.